This passage covers 5 T cell receptor beta chains from one sample sequenced in a study of identical twins. A single record per CDR3 protein comes from TCRdb applying MiXCR to the 5' RACE reads. The sample has 350,000 to 500,000 distinct CDR3 sequences; less than 20% are singletons. The specimen sequenced was naive T cells sorted from blood. Receptors were obtained from a man between 45 and 60 years old in good health.

This clonotype was seen at least ten times. The chain carries TRBV25-1 and TRBJ2-1; no definite D call. Trimming removed 1 base at V and 0 bases at J, with 7 bases between. The CDR3 consists of 15 residues. Germline-derived CDR1 and CDR2 are MGHDK and SYGVNS. The CDR3 nucleotides are TGTGCCAGCAGTGAATTGGTCAGCTCCTACAATGAGCAGTTCTTC. Protein sequence: CASSELVSSYNEQFF.

There are many counts of this clonotype. The V and J genes are TRBV10-3 and TRBJ2-1; TRBD2 is a possible D gene (5 bases). There are 11 residues in the CDR3. CDR1 is ENHRY, CDR2 SYGVKD, per germline. V was trimmed by 8 bases and J by 10 bases, leaving 12 bases between them. The chain's CDR3 is CAIGGDREQFF. The CDR3 DNA sequence: TGTGCCATCGGAGGAGATAGGGAGCAGTTCTTC.

This clonotype has more than one count but fewer than ten. The CDR3 region has the DNA TGTGCCAGCAGTTACGGGTCCGAGGGGGGCTACACCTTC. It yields the protein CASSYGSEGGYTF. The chain links TRBV6-5 to TRBJ1-2, with D perhaps TRBD1 (5 bases). Germline V gene sequence: CDR1 MNHEY, CDR2 SVGAGI. Deletions cut 2 bases from V and 8 bases from J, with 12 bases between. The CDR3 consists of 13 residues.

The CDR3 here is CASSYSLAGDPGELFF. The CDR3 DNA reads TGTGCCAGCAGTTACTCCCTAGCGGGAGATCCCGGGGAGCTGTTTTTT. This chain connects TRBV6-5 to TRBJ2-2; TRBD2 aligns across 10 bases. After removal of 0 bases from V and 6 bases from J, the junction contained 4 bases not matched to a gene. The CDR3 runs 16 residues. CDR1 is MNHEY and CDR2 is SVGAGI in the germline V gene.

This rearrangement joins TRBV5-5 to TRBJ2-5; D is tentatively TRBD1 or TRBD2 (5 bases each). Deletions cut 3 bases from V and 7 bases from J, with 16 bases between. This CDR3 comprises 14 residues. CDR1 is SGHKS and CDR2 is YYEKEE in the germline V gene (reference sequence). Here the CDR3 reads CASSSANGARTQYF. The DNA of the CDR3 is TGTGCCAGCAGCTCCGCAAACGGGGCCCGGACCCAGTACTTC.